This TCR beta chain was captured in a study of blood T cell repertoires in COVID-19. Across the whole study: Italy, Spain and the United States were the sources of the convalescent and acute COVID-19 samples. T cells, B-cell-depleted T cells, or PBMCs provided the cDNA or gDNA that served as material.

Authors' data handling: Researchers report that nucleated cell counts were estimated from reference gene primer amplification. Sequencing was performed with immunoSEQ multiplex PCR; in TCRdb, only in-frame clones are kept and a portion is missing. V and J calls and clone size follow that table, whereas D and trimming were derived from the DNA. In the table there are about 250,000 clones, approximately 86% of which are singletons. Germline V gene lookup returns CDR1 SGHRS and CDR2 YFSETQ. The CDR3 is 12 amino acids. The V end was cut by 4 bases, the J end by 4 bases, with 7 bases between. Sequenced material: peripheral blood. The rearrangement links TRBV5-1 to TRBJ2-3; D is uncertain. The clonotype comes from a human donor in a cohort sampled during active COVID-19. In nucleotides, the CDR3 is TGCGCCAGCAGCCAGATCTCAGATACGCAGTATTTT. Amino acid sequence: CASSQISDTQYF.